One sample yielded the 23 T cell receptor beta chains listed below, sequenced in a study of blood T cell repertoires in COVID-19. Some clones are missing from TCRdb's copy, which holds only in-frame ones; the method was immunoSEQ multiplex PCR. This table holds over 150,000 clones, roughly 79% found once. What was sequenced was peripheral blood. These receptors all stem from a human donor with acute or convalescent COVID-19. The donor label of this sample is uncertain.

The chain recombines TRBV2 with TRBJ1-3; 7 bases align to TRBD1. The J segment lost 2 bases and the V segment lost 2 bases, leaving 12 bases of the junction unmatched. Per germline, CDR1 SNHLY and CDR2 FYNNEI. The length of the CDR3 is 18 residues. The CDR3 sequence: CASSEMLVAGTAGNTIYF. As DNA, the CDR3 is TGTGCCAGCAGTGAAATGCTTGTAGCCGGGACAGCTGGAAACACCATATATTTT.

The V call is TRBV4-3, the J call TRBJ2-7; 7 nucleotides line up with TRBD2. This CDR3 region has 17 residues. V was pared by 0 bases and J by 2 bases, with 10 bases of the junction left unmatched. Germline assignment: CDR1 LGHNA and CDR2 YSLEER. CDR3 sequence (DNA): TGCGCCAGCAGCCAAGATTGGTATACGGGAGGACCCTACGAGCAGTACTTC. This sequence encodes CASSQDWYTGGPYEQYF.

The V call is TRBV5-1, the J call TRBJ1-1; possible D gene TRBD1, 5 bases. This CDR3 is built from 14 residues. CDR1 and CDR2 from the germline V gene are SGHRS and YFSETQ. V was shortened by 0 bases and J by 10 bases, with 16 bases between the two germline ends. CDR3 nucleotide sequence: TGCGCCAGCAGCTTGGCCTCTCCGGACCAGGGAGCTTTCTTT. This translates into CASSLASPDQGAFF.

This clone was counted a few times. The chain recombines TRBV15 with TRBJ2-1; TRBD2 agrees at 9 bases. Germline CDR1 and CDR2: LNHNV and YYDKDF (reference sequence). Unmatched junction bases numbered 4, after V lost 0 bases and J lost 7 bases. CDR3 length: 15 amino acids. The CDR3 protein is CATSRDGLAGNEQFF. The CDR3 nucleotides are TGTGCCACCAGCAGAGACGGGCTAGCGGGGAATGAGCAGTTCTTC.

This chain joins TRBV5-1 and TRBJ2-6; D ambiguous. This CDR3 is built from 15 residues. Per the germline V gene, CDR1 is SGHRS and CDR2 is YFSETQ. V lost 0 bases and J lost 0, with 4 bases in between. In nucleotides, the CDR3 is TGCGCCAGCAGCTTGGACACCTCTGGGGCCAACGTCCTGACTTTC. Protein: CASSLDTSGANVLTF. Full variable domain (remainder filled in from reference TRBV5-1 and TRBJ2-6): KAGVTQTPRYLIKTRGQQVTLSCSPISGHRSVSWYQQTPGQGLQFLFEYFSETQRNKGNFPGRFSGRQFSNSRSEMNVSTLELGDSALYLCASSLDTSGANVLTFGAGSRLTVL.

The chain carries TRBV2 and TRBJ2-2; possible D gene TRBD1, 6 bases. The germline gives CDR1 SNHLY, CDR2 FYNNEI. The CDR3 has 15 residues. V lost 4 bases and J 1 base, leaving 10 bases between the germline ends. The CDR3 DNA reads TGTGCCAGCAGTGCGGACAGAGGGAACACCGGGGAGCTGTTTTTT. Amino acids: CASSADRGNTGELFF.

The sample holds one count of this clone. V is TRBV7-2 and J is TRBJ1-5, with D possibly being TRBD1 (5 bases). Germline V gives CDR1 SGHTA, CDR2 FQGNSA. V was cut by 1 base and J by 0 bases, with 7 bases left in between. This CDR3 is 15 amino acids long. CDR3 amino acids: CASSLGDSSNQPQHF. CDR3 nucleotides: TGTGCCAGCAGCTTAGGAGACAGTAGCAATCAGCCCCAGCATTTT.

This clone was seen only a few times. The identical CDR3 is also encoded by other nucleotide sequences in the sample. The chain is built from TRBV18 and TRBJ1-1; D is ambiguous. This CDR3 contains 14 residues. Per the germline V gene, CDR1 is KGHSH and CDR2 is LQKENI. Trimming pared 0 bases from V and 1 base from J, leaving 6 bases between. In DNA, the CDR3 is TGTGCCAGCTCACCACCAGCCGGGAACACTGAAGCTTTCTTT. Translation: CASSPPAGNTEAFF.

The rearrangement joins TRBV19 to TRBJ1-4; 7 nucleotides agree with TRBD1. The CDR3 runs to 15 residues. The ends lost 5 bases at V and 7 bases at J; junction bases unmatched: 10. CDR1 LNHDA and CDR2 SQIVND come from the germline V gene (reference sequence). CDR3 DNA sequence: TGTGCCAGTAGTGTGACAGGGTCTGGGCTTGAAAAACTGTTTTTT. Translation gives CASSVTGSGLEKLFF.

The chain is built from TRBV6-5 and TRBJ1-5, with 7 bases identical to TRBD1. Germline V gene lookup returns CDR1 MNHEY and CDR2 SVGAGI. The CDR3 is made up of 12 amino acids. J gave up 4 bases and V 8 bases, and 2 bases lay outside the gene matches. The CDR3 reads CASAQGNQPQHF. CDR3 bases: TGTGCCAGCGCACAGGGGAATCAGCCCCAGCATTTT.

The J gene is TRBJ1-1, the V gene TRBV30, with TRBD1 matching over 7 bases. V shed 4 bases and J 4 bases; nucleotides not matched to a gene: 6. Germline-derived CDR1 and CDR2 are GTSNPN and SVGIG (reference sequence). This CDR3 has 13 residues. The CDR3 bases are TGTGCCTGGATCCGAAACAGGGGCACTGAAGCTTTCTTT. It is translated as CAWIRNRGTEAFF.

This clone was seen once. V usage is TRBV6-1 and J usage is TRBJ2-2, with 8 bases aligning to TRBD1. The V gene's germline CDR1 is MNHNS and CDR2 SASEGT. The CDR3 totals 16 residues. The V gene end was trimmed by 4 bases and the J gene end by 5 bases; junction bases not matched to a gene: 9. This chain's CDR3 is CASSVSAGGGTGELFF. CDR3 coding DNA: TGTGCCAGCAGTGTCTCAGCAGGGGGCGGGACCGGGGAGCTGTTTTTT.

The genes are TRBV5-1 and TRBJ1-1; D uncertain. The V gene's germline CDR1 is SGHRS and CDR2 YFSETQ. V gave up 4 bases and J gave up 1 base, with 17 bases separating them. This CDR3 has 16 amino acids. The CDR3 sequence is CASSQQAGLTNTEAFF. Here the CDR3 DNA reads TGCGCCAGCAGCCAGCAGGCGGGCCTTACGAACACTGAAGCTTTCTTT.

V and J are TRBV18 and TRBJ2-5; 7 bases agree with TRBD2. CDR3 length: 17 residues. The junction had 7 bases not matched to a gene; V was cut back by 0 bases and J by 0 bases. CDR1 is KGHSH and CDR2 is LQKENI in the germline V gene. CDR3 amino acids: CASSPPGSGVNQETQYF. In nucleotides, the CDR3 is TGTGCCAGCTCACCACCGGGGAGCGGGGTGAACCAAGAGACCCAGTACTTC.

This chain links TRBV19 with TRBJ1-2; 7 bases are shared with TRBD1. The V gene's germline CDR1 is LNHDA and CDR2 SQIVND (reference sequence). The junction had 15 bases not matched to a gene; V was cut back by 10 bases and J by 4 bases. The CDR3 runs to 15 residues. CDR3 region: CATRTQQGIGYGYTF. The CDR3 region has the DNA TGTGCCACCCGCACCCAACAGGGGATAGGCTATGGCTACACCTTC.

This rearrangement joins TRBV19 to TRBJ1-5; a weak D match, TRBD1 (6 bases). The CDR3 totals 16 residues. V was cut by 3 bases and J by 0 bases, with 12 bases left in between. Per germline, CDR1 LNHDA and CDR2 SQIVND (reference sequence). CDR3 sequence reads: CASSMGHRNSNQPQHF. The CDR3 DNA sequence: TGTGCCAGTAGTATGGGACACCGGAATAGCAATCAGCCCCAGCATTTT.

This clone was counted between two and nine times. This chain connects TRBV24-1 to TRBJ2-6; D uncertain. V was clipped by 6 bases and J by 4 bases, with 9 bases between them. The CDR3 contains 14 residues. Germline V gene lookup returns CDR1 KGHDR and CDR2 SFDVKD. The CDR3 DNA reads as TGTGCCACCAGTCTATCCCGAGGGGCCAACGTCCTGACTTTC. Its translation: CATSLSRGANVLTF.

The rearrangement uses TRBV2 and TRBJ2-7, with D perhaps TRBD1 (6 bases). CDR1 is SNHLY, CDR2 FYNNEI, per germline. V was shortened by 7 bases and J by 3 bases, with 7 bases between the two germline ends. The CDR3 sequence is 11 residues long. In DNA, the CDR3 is TGTGCCAGCAAACAGGGCTACGAGCAGTACTTC. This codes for CASKQGYEQYF.

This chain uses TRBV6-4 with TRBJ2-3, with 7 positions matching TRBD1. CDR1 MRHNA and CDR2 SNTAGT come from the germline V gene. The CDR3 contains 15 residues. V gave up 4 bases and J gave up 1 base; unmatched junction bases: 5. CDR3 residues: CASSAGTAGTDTQYF. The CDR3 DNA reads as TGTGCCAGCAGTGCTGGGACAGCGGGCACAGATACGCAGTATTTT.

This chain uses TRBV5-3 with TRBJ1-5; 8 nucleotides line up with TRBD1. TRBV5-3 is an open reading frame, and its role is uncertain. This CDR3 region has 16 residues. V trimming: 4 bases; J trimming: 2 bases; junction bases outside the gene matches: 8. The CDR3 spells CARSHFDRGGNQPQHF. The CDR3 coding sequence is TGTGCCAGAAGCCATTTCGACAGGGGAGGCAATCAGCCCCAGCATTTT.

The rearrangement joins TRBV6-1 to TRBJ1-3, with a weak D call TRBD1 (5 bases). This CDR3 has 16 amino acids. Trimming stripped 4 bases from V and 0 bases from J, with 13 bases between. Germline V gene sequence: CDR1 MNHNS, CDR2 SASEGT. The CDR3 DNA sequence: TGTGCCAGCAGTGTTCCAGGGTTCACCTCTGGAAACACCATATATTTT. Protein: CASSVPGFTSGNTIYF.

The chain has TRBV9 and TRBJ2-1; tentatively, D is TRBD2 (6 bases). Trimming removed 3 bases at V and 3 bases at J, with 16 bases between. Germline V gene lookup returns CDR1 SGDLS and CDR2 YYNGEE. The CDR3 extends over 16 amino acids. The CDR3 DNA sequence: TGTGCCAGCAGCGCGCCCGGGGGACGAAACTACAATGAGCAGTTCTTC. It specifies CASSAPGGRNYNEQFF.

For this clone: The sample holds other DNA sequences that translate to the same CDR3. CDR3 coding DNA: TGTGCCAGCAGCACTCCGACCGGGGAGCTGTTTTTT. Encoded protein: CASSTPTGELFF. This chain uses TRBV28 with TRBJ2-2; D is unclear. Germline-derived CDR1 and CDR2 are MDHEN and SYDVKM. The CDR3 length is 12 residues. Trimming took 6 bases from V and 5 from J, leaving 7 bases between them.